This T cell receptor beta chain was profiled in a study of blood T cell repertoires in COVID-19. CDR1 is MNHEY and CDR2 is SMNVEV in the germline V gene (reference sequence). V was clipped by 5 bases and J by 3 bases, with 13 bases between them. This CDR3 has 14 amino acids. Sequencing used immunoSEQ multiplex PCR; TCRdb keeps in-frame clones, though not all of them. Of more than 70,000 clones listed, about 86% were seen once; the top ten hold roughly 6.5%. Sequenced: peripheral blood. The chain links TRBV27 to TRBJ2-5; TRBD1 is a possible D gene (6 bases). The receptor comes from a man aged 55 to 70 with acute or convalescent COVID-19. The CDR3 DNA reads TGTGCCAGCAGTCGATGGACAGATAAAGAGACCCAGTACTTC. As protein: CASSRWTDKETQYF.